Listed here is a single TCR beta chain. The antigen remains undetermined. The data were obtained in a study of T cell repertoires in cytomegalovirus infection. As for the study in general: Through public TCR beta signatures, both CMV infection and matching HLA type were indicated. Overall study findings and caveats: Carriers of CMV plus the relevant HLA were identified by cumulative public TCR beta family frequency. HLA-C-restricted CMV-specific TCR beta clonotypes were dominant in the ex vivo response.

Germline CDR1 is DFQATT and CDR2 is SNEGSKA (reference sequence). This CDR3 is built from 18 residues. TCRdb used MiXCR to reprocess the reads, holding one entry per CDR3 protein. The sample contains 200,000 to 300,000 distinct CDR3 sequences, roughly 15% of which appear only once. This sequence joins TRBV20-1 and TRBJ2-1; 9 bases agree with TRBD1. The source is a human donor in good health (CMV status not recorded). Some clones in this sample may be carry-over from other donors' samples. Sequences were obtained from PBMCs. The CDR3 coding sequence is TGCAGCCCACTTTCGTTGGGACAGGGACAAATGAGAAACAATGAGCAGTTCTTC. It translates to CSPLSLGQGQMRNNEQFF.